These 17 T cell receptor beta chains were sequenced from one sample in a study of blood T cell repertoires in COVID-19. TCRdb keeps only in-frame clones here, not all; method: immunoSEQ multiplex PCR. The sample carries 150,000 to 200,000 clones, over 75% recorded once. The sequenced material came from PBMCs or T cells enriched from blood (not recorded which). The receptor set was obtained from a woman between 18 and 29 years old who had recovered from COVID-19.

The rearrangement joins TRBV2 to TRBJ2-3, with 10 bases aligning to TRBD2. The J segment lost 11 bases and the V segment lost 2 bases, leaving 10 bases of the junction unmatched. The germline V gene has CDR1 SNHLY and CDR2 FYNNEI. The CDR3 covers 15 residues. The CDR3 sequence: CASSERSGGASWQYF. CDR3 in DNA: TGTGCCAGCAGTGAAAGAAGCGGGGGGGCCTCTTGGCAGTATTTT.

The rearrangement joins TRBV5-1 to TRBJ2-7, with D maybe TRBD2 (6 bases). The CDR3 is 14 residues long. V was shortened by 0 bases and J by 4 bases, with 11 bases between the two germline ends. From germline, CDR1 is SGHRS and CDR2 YFSETQ. This chain's CDR3 is CASSLGAGPYEQYF. DNA for the CDR3: TGCGCCAGCAGCTTGGGAGCGGGTCCTTACGAGCAGTACTTC.

The chain is built from TRBV4-1 and TRBJ2-3; the D gene is possibly TRBD1 (6 bases). Germline assignment: CDR1 MGHRA and CDR2 YSYEKL. V was clipped by 3 bases and J by 4 bases, with 11 bases between them. This CDR3 spans 14 amino acids. The CDR3, as DNA: TGCGCCAGCAGCCATACCCCAGGGGCAGATACGCAGTATTTT. Encoded protein: CASSHTPGADTQYF.

CDR3 amino acids: CASSVTDRGNEQYF. DNA of the CDR3: TGTGCCAGCAGTGTTACGGACAGGGGCAACGAGCAGTACTTC. This sequence joins TRBV25-1 and TRBJ2-7; 9 nucleotides agree with TRBD1. The germline CDR1 and CDR2 sequences are MGHDK and SYGVNS. Unmatched junction bases numbered 6, after V lost 4 bases and J lost 5 bases. This CDR3 region has 14 residues.

In its sample, this clone was seen once. The chain links TRBV10-2 to TRBJ1-1, with a weak D call TRBD1 (6 bases). The CDR3 has 13 amino acids. Looked up from germline, CDR1 is WSHSY and CDR2 is SAAADI. The germline V and J ends were trimmed by 8 bases and 4 bases, with 14 bases remaining between them. This CDR3 is CASVQGGLTEAFF. The CDR3 DNA is TGCGCCAGCGTACAGGGTGGGCTCACTGAAGCTTTCTTT.

This chain uses TRBV27 with TRBJ1-2, with TRBD1 as a possible D gene (6 bases). Germline V gives CDR1 MNHEY, CDR2 SMNVEV (reference sequence). The CDR3 contains 16 residues. Trimming removed 1 base at V and 4 bases at J, with 16 bases between. CDR3 DNA sequence: TGTGCCAGCAGTTTATTCTTGGGGGACATTGTCTATGGCTACACCTTC. Its translation is CASSLFLGDIVYGYTF.

This clone occurred once. The V and J genes are TRBV10-3 and TRBJ2-5; 8 bases fit TRBD2. The V gene's germline CDR1 is ENHRY and CDR2 SYGVKD. V lost 0 bases to trimming and J lost 3 bases; unmatched junction nucleotides: 3. This CDR3 has 15 amino acids. The CDR3 DNA reads as TGTGCCATCAGTGAGTCGAGAGCGGGGGAAGAGACCCAGTACTTC. This encodes CAISESRAGEETQYF.

The chain carries TRBV7-3 and TRBJ2-5, with TRBD2 matching 7 bases. Germline V CDR1 and CDR2: SGHTA, FQGTGA. V lost 3 bases, J lost 1 base, and 5 bases stayed unmatched. The length of the CDR3 is 15 residues. DNA for the CDR3: TGTGCCAGCAGCTTTAATAGCGGGCCCCAAGAGACCCAGTACTTC. It is translated as CASSFNSGPQETQYF.

The chain uses TRBV5-4 and TRBJ2-7; TRBD2 matches 8 bases. The CDR3 contains 14 residues. J was trimmed by 4 bases and V by 4 bases; bases with no gene match: 7. Germline V gives CDR1 SGHNT, CDR2 YYREEE (reference sequence). The CDR3 DNA reads TGTGCCAGCAGCCCAGGAGCGGGAGCTTACGAGCAGTACTTC. This codes for CASSPGAGAYEQYF.

V usage is TRBV24-1 and J usage is TRBJ2-3; 8 bases map to TRBD2. Germline CDR1 and CDR2: KGHDR and SFDVKD. With 0 bases clipped from V and 6 bases from J, the junction kept 4 bases outside the gene matches. CDR3 size: 15 residues. The CDR3 DNA reads TGTGCCACCAGTGATTTGCTCTCTAGCGGGGATACGCAGTATTTT. Protein: CATSDLLSSGDTQYF.

Here the CDR3 DNA reads TGTGCCAGCAGTGAAGAGTCTAGCTTGGCCGGGGAGCTGTTTTTT. Translated, it gives CASSEESSLAGELFF. This chain uses TRBV6-1 with TRBJ2-2, with TRBD2 as a possible D gene (5 bases). Trimming stripped 1 base from V and 6 bases from J, with 12 bases between. CDR1 MNHNS and CDR2 SASEGT come from the germline V gene. The CDR3 has 15 residues.

The chain recombines TRBV13 with TRBJ2-7, with a tentative D call TRBD1 (6 bases). The germline V and J ends were trimmed by 5 bases and 0 bases, with 20 bases remaining between them. Germline CDR1 PRHDT, CDR2 FYEKMQ (reference sequence). The CDR3 loop spans 17 amino acids. The CDR3 DNA follows: TGTGCCAGCAGCCCAATTGACGGGACACCGAGCTCCTACGAGCAGTACTTC. It codes for CASSPIDGTPSSYEQYF.

The chain has TRBV6-5 and TRBJ1-5, with unresolved D. The ends were cut back, 7 bases at V and 1 base at J, with 11 bases in the middle. This CDR3 is 14 amino acids long. Looked up from germline, CDR1 is MNHEY and CDR2 is SVGAGI. The CDR3 spells CASKRGSSNQPQHF. CDR3 sequence (DNA): TGTGCCAGCAAACGGGGATCGAGCAATCAGCCCCAGCATTTT.

A single count supports this clone. The chain is built from TRBV6-4 and TRBJ2-1; D is unresolved. V dropped 6 bases and J dropped 9 bases, with 24 bases sitting between them. The CDR3 spans 16 residues. Germline V gene data show CDR1 as MRHNA and CDR2 as SNTAGT. CDR3 protein: CASRSSDGHGYSEQFF. In DNA, the CDR3 is TGTGCCAGCAGGAGCAGTGACGGTCACGGGTATAGTGAGCAGTTCTTC.

The count of this clone is one. The V call is TRBV4-2, the J call TRBJ2-7; D perhaps matches TRBD1 (7 bases). From germline, CDR1 is LGHNA and CDR2 YNFKEQ. The V gene lost 1 base and the J gene lost 5 bases, with 24 bases spanning the gap. The CDR3 totals 18 residues. CDR3 region: CASSQGSGIAGGLDEQYF. The CDR3 DNA reads as TGTGCCAGCAGCCAAGGCTCGGGGATAGCAGGGGGGTTAGACGAGCAGTACTTC.

The V gene is TRBV7-9, the J gene TRBJ2-7; TRBD1 agrees at 7 bases. This CDR3 is built from 14 residues. Germline values: CDR1 SEHNR, CDR2 FQNEAQ (reference sequence). V dropped 5 bases and J dropped 2; count of bases not matched to a gene: 6. CDR3 sequence reads: CASSDRDRPYEQYF. DNA of the CDR3: TGTGCCAGCAGCGACCGGGACAGACCCTACGAGCAGTACTTC.

This rearrangement joins TRBV3-1 (or the pseudogene TRBV3-2) to TRBJ1-5; D perhaps matches TRBD1 (5 bases). There are 16 residues in the CDR3. CDR1 is LGHDT and CDR2 is YNNKEL in the germline V gene (reference sequence). V was pared by 1 base and J by 0 bases, with 10 bases between. DNA of the CDR3: TGTGCCAGCAGCCAAGGGGGCTCCAATAGCAATCAGCCCCAGCATTTT. Translating it yields CASSQGGSNSNQPQHF.